A single sample gave rise to the 24 T cell receptor beta chains below, sequenced in a study of cytotoxic CD8 clonotypes in ibrutinib-treated CLL (dated by TCRdb to the early 2020s). The library came from the immunoSEQ multiplex PCR assay. Sourced from immuneACCESS, this table was stored by TCRdb with only in-frame sequences that have V and J called. A share of the clones is absent; for the studies checked, an unresolved V gene accounts for under half, and the remainder has no known explanation. The sample data list approximately 190,000 clones, and about 75% of these were observed just once. The ten top clones hold approximately 6% of the sample. The intended sense of this specimen's time point label: 12 months on ibrutinib. The source material was PBMCs, sampled after 12 months of ibrutinib treatment. The receptors come from a human donor with chronic lymphocytic leukemia.

This clone showed up just a few times. This chain joins TRBV9 and TRBJ2-7; D possibly corresponds to TRBD2 (5 bases). This CDR3 is 14 amino acids long. CDR1 is SGDLS, CDR2 YYNGEE, per germline. V was clipped by 0 bases and J by 4 bases, with 11 bases between them. CDR3 nucleotide sequence: TGTGCCAGCAGCGTAGGAGGGAACAATTACGAGCAGTACTTC. Its protein is CASSVGGNNYEQYF.

The chain carries TRBV9 and TRBJ2-2; D is uncertain. The CDR3 totals 14 residues. Trimming shortened V by 5 bases and J by 2 bases, and 10 bases separated the two germline ends. Germline CDR1 is SGDLS and CDR2 is YYNGEE. The DNA for the CDR3 is TGTGCCAGCAGGGTGTTACTTAACACCGGGGAGCTGTTTTTT. The encoded protein is CASRVLLNTGELFF.

There are a few counts of this clone. The gene calls are TRBV30 and TRBJ1-5, with D hard to call. CDR3 length: 15 amino acids. Deletions cut 1 base from V and 2 bases from J, with 12 bases between. Germline-derived CDR1 and CDR2 are GTSNPN and SVGIG (reference sequence). DNA for the CDR3: TGTGCCTGGAGTGAGACACAAAGAGGCAATCAGCCCCAGCATTTT. Its protein is CAWSETQRGNQPQHF.

The J gene is TRBJ1-4, the V gene TRBV7-9; weak D call: TRBD1 (5 bases). Germline V CDR1 and CDR2: SEHNR, FQNEAQ (reference sequence). The CDR3 has 16 amino acids. The ends were cut back, 2 bases at V and 6 bases at J, with 16 bases in the middle. This CDR3 is CASSLSRLGTYEKLFF. The CDR3 nucleotides are TGTGCCAGCAGCTTATCCCGGTTGGGGACCTATGAAAAACTGTTTTTT.

The CDR3 here is CASSPGAGGTYTGELFF. CDR3 bases: TGTGCCAGCAGCCCCGGGGCAGGGGGCACCTACACCGGGGAGCTGTTTTTT. The rearrangement joins TRBV9 to TRBJ2-2; TRBD1 agrees at 8 bases. V lost 4 bases to trimming and J lost 3 bases; unmatched junction nucleotides: 11. Per germline, CDR1 SGDLS and CDR2 YYNGEE. The CDR3 sequence is 17 residues long.

This chain connects TRBV11-2 to TRBJ2-1; TRBD2 aligns across 7 bases. The V gene's germline CDR1 is SGHAT and CDR2 FQNNGV. The CDR3 sequence is 13 residues long. Trimming removed 4 bases from V and 9 bases from J; junction bases left unmatched: 6. The CDR3 DNA is TGTGCCAGCAGCTATCGGGGGAGGGTTGAGCAGTTCTTC. The encoded protein is CASSYRGRVEQFF.

This clone was observed once. The genes are TRBV5-1 and TRBJ1-1, with 7 positions matching TRBD1. The J segment lost 4 bases and the V segment lost 2 bases, leaving 11 bases of the junction unmatched. Germline assignment: CDR1 SGHRS and CDR2 YFSETQ. CDR3 size: 16 residues. CDR3 amino acids: CASSFGGSDRATEAFF. The CDR3, as DNA: TGCGCCAGCAGCTTTGGTGGGTCCGACAGGGCCACTGAAGCTTTCTTT. Together with reference TRBV5-1 and TRBJ1-1, the CDR3 gives the full variable domain: KAGVTQTPRYLIKTRGQQVTLSCSPISGHRSVSWYQQTPGQGLQFLFEYFSETQRNKGNFPGRFSGRQFSNSRSEMNVSTLELGDSALYLCASSFGGSDRATEAFFGQGTRLTVV.

The chain uses TRBV19 and TRBJ1-1, with TRBD1 identical over 8 bases. Germline V CDR1 and CDR2: LNHDA, SQIVND (reference sequence). This CDR3 is 17 amino acids long. The V segment lost 5 bases and the J segment 1 base; nucleotides outside the gene matches: 12. The CDR3 region has the DNA TGTGCCAGTAGTTCTCCCGGACAGGGAGAGACGAACACTGAAGCTTTCTTT. It is translated as CASSSPGQGETNTEAFF.

The chain employs TRBV5-1 and TRBJ1-2; the match to TRBD1 covers 10 bases. V was clipped by 0 bases and J by 7 bases; unmatched bases: 6. Germline loops: CDR1 SGHRS, CDR2 YFSETQ. CDR3 length: 15 residues. CDR3 amino acids: CASSLEGTGDPGYTF. The DNA of the CDR3 is TGCGCCAGCAGCTTGGAAGGGACAGGGGACCCTGGCTACACCTTC.

In this sample, this clone turned up once. The genes are TRBV5-8 and TRBJ1-5; D is unresolved. CDR3 length: 12 amino acids. Trimming removed 4 bases at V and 5 bases at J, with 7 bases between. CDR1 and CDR2 from the germline V gene are SGHTS and YDEGEE. In DNA, the CDR3 is TGTGCCAGCAGCCGCCAAGATCAGCCCCAGCATTTT. The encoded protein is CASSRQDQPQHF.

This clone was seen ten or more times. The CDR3 here is CAFGGQISTDTQYF. The DNA for the CDR3 is TGTGCCTTCGGGGGGCAGATAAGCACAGATACGCAGTATTTT. The rearrangement links TRBV30 to TRBJ2-3, with D maybe TRBD2 (7 bases). The germline V gene encodes CDR1 GTSNPN and CDR2 SVGIG (reference sequence). Trimming removed 7 bases from V and 0 bases from J, with 14 bases in between. The CDR3 consists of 14 residues.

The V and J genes are TRBV7-6 and TRBJ1-4; 9 nucleotides match TRBD1. The germline V gene encodes CDR1 SGHVS and CDR2 FNYEAQ. V dropped 4 bases and J dropped 8; count of bases not matched to a gene: 5. The CDR3 covers 14 residues. The CDR3 here is CASSSDRGGEKLFF. CDR3 DNA: TGTGCCAGCAGCTCGGACAGGGGTGGCGAAAAACTGTTTTTT.

The chain recombines TRBV5-1 with TRBJ2-7; no definite D call. This CDR3 comprises 13 residues. The germline gives CDR1 SGHRS, CDR2 YFSETQ. Deletions cut 5 bases from V and 0 bases from J, with 9 bases between. In DNA, the CDR3 is TGCGCCAGCAGATTTGGGGTCTCCTACGAGCAGTACTTC. This codes for CASRFGVSYEQYF.

The chain recombines TRBV4-2 with TRBJ2-2; 10 positions agree with TRBD1. CDR3 length equals 15 residues. V lost 5 bases to trimming and J lost 5 bases; unmatched junction nucleotides: 5. Germline lookup yields CDR1 LGHNA and CDR2 YNFKEQ. CDR3 residues: CASSSWTGGTGELFF. CDR3 DNA: TGTGCCAGCAGCTCATGGACAGGGGGTACCGGGGAGCTGTTTTTT.

This clone was seen a handful of times. The V and J genes are TRBV5-4 and TRBJ1-1; the D gene is possibly TRBD1 (5 bases). The CDR3 length is 13 residues. Trimming removed 2 bases at V and 3 bases at J, with 8 bases between. Germline CDR1 is SGHNT and CDR2 is YYREEE (reference sequence). CDR3 nucleotide sequence: TGTGCCAGCAGCTTCGGGGGGGACACTGAAGCTTTCTTT. It translates to CASSFGGDTEAFF.

This chain uses TRBV6-5 with TRBJ1-3; no firm D call. V lost 11 bases and J lost 9, with 20 bases in between. Germline loops: CDR1 MNHEY, CDR2 SVGAGI. This CDR3 comprises 13 residues. The CDR3 DNA sequence: TGTGCCGTTAGGGCAGTTCTCTCGGGCACCATATATTTT. This codes for CAVRAVLSGTIYF.

V is TRBV5-1 and J is TRBJ2-5; tentative D call: TRBD1 (6 bases). V shed 3 bases and J shed 5 bases, with 8 bases lying between them. This CDR3 is 12 amino acids long. Germline V gene data show CDR1 as SGHRS and CDR2 as YFSETQ. CDR3 nucleotide sequence: TGCGCCAGCAGCTCTCAGGGGGAGACCCAGTACTTC. Translation: CASSSQGETQYF.

This clone has just a few counts. This chain uses TRBV5-6 with TRBJ1-6; D not resolved. With 2 bases removed from V and 8 bases from J, the gap between germline ends came to 8 bases. The CDR3 has 13 residues. CDR1 and CDR2 (germline): SGHDT, YYEEEE. This CDR3 reads CASSFSGDSPLHF. The CDR3 nucleotides are TGTGCCAGCAGCTTTTCGGGAGATTCACCCCTCCACTTT. The complete variable domain, with remaining parts taken from reference TRBV5-6 and TRBJ1-6, reads DAGVTQSPTHLIKTRGQQVTLRCSPKSGHDTVSWYQQALGQGPQFIFQYYEEEERQRGNFPDRFSGHQFPNYSSELNVNALLLGDSALYLCASSFSGDSPLHFGNGTRLTVT.

The chain uses TRBV4-3 and TRBJ2-1; D remains unclear. The ends were cut back, 5 bases at V and 1 base at J, with 12 bases in the middle. Germline assignment: CDR1 LGHNA and CDR2 YSLEER. The CDR3 has 15 amino acids. In DNA, the CDR3 is TGCGCCAGCAGCTTCGGCCATTTATCCTACAATGAGCAGTTCTTC. Its translation: CASSFGHLSYNEQFF.

The chain has TRBV6-5 and TRBJ2-5; D is unclear. The CDR3 sequence is 14 residues long. The germline V gene has CDR1 MNHEY and CDR2 SVGAGI. Trimming took 2 bases from V and 5 from J, leaving 12 bases between them. The CDR3 region has the DNA TGTGCCAGCAGTTACGCCGGAAGTCGGGAGACCCAGTACTTC. Amino acid sequence: CASSYAGSRETQYF.

On this clone itself: A much larger clone is a single base away; this may be a read error. The rearrangement uses TRBV6-5 and TRBJ1-1; D is perhaps TRBD1 (5 bases). The length of the CDR3 is 13 residues. Trimming shortened V by 2 bases and J by 1 base, and 5 bases separated the two germline ends. The germline gives CDR1 MNHEY, CDR2 SVGAGI. The CDR3 DNA sequence: TGTGCCAGCAGTTACCAGGGGAACACTGAAGCTTTCTTT. Translated: CASSYQGNTEAFF.

The rearrangement joins TRBV2 to TRBJ1-6; the D gene is possibly TRBD1 (6 bases). The CDR3 is 15 residues long. V was shortened by 5 bases and J by 7 bases, with 15 bases between the two germline ends. CDR1 is SNHLY, CDR2 FYNNEI, per germline. The CDR3 is CASSLRQAGNSPLHF. CDR3 nucleotides: TGTGCCAGCAGTCTTCGACAGGCTGGGAATTCACCCCTCCACTTT.

CDR3 in amino acids: CASSPGIQVETQYF. The CDR3 bases are TGTGCCAGCTCACCGGGAATTCAAGTAGAGACCCAGTACTTC. The chain links TRBV18 to TRBJ2-5; D not certain. CDR1 is KGHSH, CDR2 LQKENI, per germline. Trimming removed 3 bases from V and 4 bases from J, with 12 bases in between. The CDR3 spans 14 residues. The complete variable domain, with remaining parts taken from reference TRBV18 and TRBJ2-5, reads NAGVMQNPRHLVRRRGQEARLRCSPMKGHSHVYWYRQLPEEGLKFMVYLQKENIIDESGMPKERFSAEFPKEGPSILRIQQVVRGDSAAYFCASSPGIQVETQYFGPGTRLLVL.

The V and J genes are TRBV6-1 and TRBJ2-7, with TRBD2 matching over 12 bases. The CDR3 runs to 15 residues. Germline CDR1 is MNHNS and CDR2 is SASEGT. Trimming removed 6 bases from V and 4 bases from J; junction bases left unmatched: 7. The CDR3 loop reads CASSATSGGPYEQYF. CDR3 sequence (DNA): TGTGCCAGCAGCGCGACTAGCGGGGGACCGTACGAGCAGTACTTC.